This T cell receptor (beta chain) was sequenced during a study of vaccination effects on CD4 cells after COVID-19. About the study: The participants, recipients of two vaccine doses, got either BNT162b2 or mRNA-1273. Study-level points and caveats: Marked contraction was observed in infection-induced and vaccine-induced clones late after vaccination.

As for this clone: What it binds is not known.

Germline V lookup: CDR1 SGHRS, CDR2 YFSETQ. V shed 5 bases, J shed 3 bases, and the junction held 4 bases outside the gene matches. This CDR3 spans 13 amino acids. Investigators separated out CD4+ T cells once around eleven days of culture had passed. Profiled with immunoSEQ multiplex PCR; TCRdb holds only in-frame clones, not every one. The sample includes more than 30,000 clones, approximately 70% of them seen just once. This clonotype was sampled from a human donor who received a COVID-19 vaccine. Sample: CD4+ T cells from PBMCs cultured without peptide, taken before COVID-19 vaccination. The rearrangement links TRBV5-1 to TRBJ2-7, with TRBD2 matching over 8 bases. The CDR3 DNA reads TGCGCCAGCAGTCCCACTAGCGGCTACGAGCAGTACTTC. Amino acids: CASSPTSGYEQYF.